This T cell receptor (beta chain) was documented in a study of OX40 agonist ivuxolimab in advanced cancers. Across the whole study: Patient treatment consisted of intravenous ivuxolimab administration every 2 weeks at 0.01 to 10 mg/kg. Past anti-PD-1, anti-PD-L1 or anti-CTLA-4 therapy was accepted, and 40% to 50% had received some.

As regards this clone: Its antigen remains unidentified.

V was pared by 4 bases and J by 2 bases, with 9 bases between. The CDR3 totals 13 residues. Per germline, CDR1 SGHNT and CDR2 YYREEE (reference sequence). Profiled with immunoSEQ multiplex PCR; TCRdb holds only in-frame clones, not every one. The top ten hold 0.4% to 0.6% of the sample, which has about 80,000 clones, more than 75% seen once. Study-level points and caveats: CD4+ and CD8+ blood T cells expanded clonally by week 6 at 0.1 to 3.0 mg/kg.

The sample consisted of CD4+ or CD8+ T cells sorted from blood, taken in a trial of the OX40 agonist ivuxolimab. The receptor was derived from an adult with an advanced solid tumor such as melanoma, head and neck, liver or kidney cancer. The chain uses TRBV5-4 and TRBJ1-2; D gene unclear. In nucleotides, the CDR3 is TGTGCCAGCAGCCTTACACAAAACTATGGCTACACCTTC. This encodes CASSLTQNYGYTF.